Listed below are T cell receptor beta chains from one sample, sequenced in a study of T cell responses to AZD1222 COVID-19 vaccine. Libraries were prepared by immunoSEQ multiplex PCR; TCRdb keeps only in-frame clonotypes and omits some of them. This sample yields 120,000 to 150,000 clones, of which around 88% are seen a single time; around 2.3% belongs to the top ten. The sequencing here drew on peripheral blood, taken on day 0 of AZD1222 vaccination. The receptors come from an adult in good health. Each CDR3 is given with its conserved first and last residue. The D gene is left open where the match is weak. Clone size, where shown, is once, few, many, or a class for clones that have expanded.

V gene	clone size	J gene	D gene	CDR3 protein	CDR3 DNA
TRBV7-2	-	TRBJ2-7	-	CASSLAGVRYEQYF	TGTGCCAGCAGCTTAGCGGGGGTCCGCTACGAGCAGTACTTC
TRBV7-9	-	TRBJ1-2	TRBD1	CASRLLSTGVNYGYTF	TGTGCCAGCAGGCTCCTCTCTACAGGGGTAAACTATGGCTACACCTTC
TRBV6-1	-	TRBJ1-1	-	CASSEGKSGRPAFF	TGTGCCAGCAGTGAAGGAAAGTCAGGGCGTCCAGCTTTCTTT
TRBV7-2	once	TRBJ2-1	TRBD2	CASSLSVGTSGYNEQFF	TGTGCCAGCAGCTTATCCGTAGGGACTAGCGGCTACAATGAGCAGTTCTTC
TRBV28	-	TRBJ2-7	-	CASSTTNRGYEQYF	TGTGCCAGCAGTACGACAAATAGGGGCTACGAGCAGTACTTC
TRBV5-6	-	TRBJ1-5	TRBD1	CASSLAETGGSQPQHF	TGTGCCAGCAGCTTGGCCGAGACAGGGGGCAGTCAGCCCCAGCATTTT
TRBV7-9	-	TRBJ1-1	-	CASSELMNTEAFF	TGTGCCAGCAGCGAGCTTATGAACACTGAAGCTTTCTTT
TRBV28	-	TRBJ1-2	-	CASSLYRRGYTF	TGTGCCAGCAGTCTTTACAGGAGGGGCTACACCTTC
TRBV4-1	once	TRBJ2-7	TRBD2	CASSRGLAGEGEQYF	TGCGCCAGCAGCCGCGGACTAGCGGGAGAGGGCGAGCAGTACTTC
TRBV9	-	TRBJ2-7	-	CASSVRDQGMYEQYF	TGTGCCAGCAGCGTCCGGGACCAAGGGATGTACGAGCAGTACTTC
TRBV14	-	TRBJ2-1	-	CASSQAGVAYNEQFF	TGTGCCAGCAGCCAAGCGGGAGTAGCCTACAATGAGCAGTTCTTC
TRBV27	-	TRBJ2-1	TRBD1	CASSLITGVLDEQFF	TGTGCCAGCAGTTTAATAACAGGGGTATTGGATGAGCAGTTCTTC
TRBV5-6	-	TRBJ1-6	-	CASSLDNSPLHF	TGTGCCAGCAGCTTAGATAATTCACCCCTCCACTTT
TRBV6-2/TRBV6-3	-	TRBJ1-2	-	CASSPRQFLNGYTF	TGTGCCAGCAGTCCCAGACAGTTTTTGAATGGCTACACCTTC
TRBV7-3	-	TRBJ1-1	TRBD1	CASSQGQGAGAFF	TGTGCCAGCAGTCAAGGACAGGGGGCAGGGGCTTTCTTT
TRBV5-5	few	TRBJ1-1	-	CASRPSDGNTEAFF	TGTGCCAGCAGACCCTCAGACGGGAACACTGAAGCTTTCTTT
TRBV24-1	-	TRBJ2-1	TRBD2	CATSELRGGPEGEQFF	TGTGCCACCAGTGAGTTGCGGGGGGGGCCTGAGGGTGAGCAGTTCTTC
TRBV7-8	-	TRBJ2-3	TRBD2	CASSLEAGGPTDTQYF	TGTGCCAGCAGCTTAGAGGCGGGGGGGCCCACAGATACGCAGTATTTT
TRBV3-1/TRBV3-2	once	TRBJ2-2	-	CASSPTPPGPLTGNTGELFF	TGTGCCAGCAGCCCTACACCCCCGGGTCCGCTAACGGGAAACACCGGGGAGCTGTTTTTT
TRBV30	-	TRBJ2-7	-	CAWTYGGSSYEQYF	TGTGCCTGGACCTACGGCGGCAGCTCCTACGAGCAGTACTTC
TRBV7-9	-	TRBJ1-2	-	CASSLSGAQKNYGYTF	TGTGCCAGCAGCTTATCTGGGGCGCAGAAGAACTATGGCTACACCTTC
TRBV7-3	-	TRBJ2-1	TRBD2	CASSREGAGVRDEQFF	TGTGCCAGCAGCCGCGAAGGAGCGGGGGTCCGCGATGAGCAGTTCTTC
TRBV5-1	-	TRBJ1-1	-	CASSPQGMNTEAFF	TGCGCCAGCAGCCCACAGGGTATGAACACTGAAGCTTTCTTT
TRBV12-3/TRBV12-4	-	TRBJ2-5	TRBD2	CASSRGGETQYF	TGTGCCAGCAGCCGCGGGGGGGAGACCCAGTACTTC
TRBV19	-	TRBJ2-1	TRBD2	CASRLLGAGGKNEQFF	TGTGCCAGTAGACTCCTAGGAGCGGGAGGCAAAAATGAGCAGTTCTTC
TRBV12-5	-	TRBJ2-7	-	CASGLVRSQTYEQYF	TGTGCTAGTGGTTTGGTACGGAGTCAGACCTACGAGCAGTACTTC
TRBV7-9	-	TRBJ1-1	-	CASSLRGAEAFF	TGTGCCAGCAGCTTAAGAGGGGCCGAAGCTTTCTTT
TRBV6-5	-	TRBJ1-5	-	CASSTYPTQPQHF	TGTGCCAGCAGTACTTACCCGACTCAGCCCCAGCATTTT
TRBV6-5	-	TRBJ2-3	-	CASRGRTGLTDTQYF	TGTGCCAGCAGGGGTCGAACAGGGCTCACAGATACGCAGTATTTT
TRBV2	-	TRBJ2-2	TRBD1	CASRQGRNGELFF	TGTGCCAGCCGACAGGGTAGGAACGGGGAGCTGTTTTTT
TRBV6-5	few	TRBJ1-4	-	CASSLGQGREKLFF	TGTGCCAGCAGTTTGGGCCAGGGTCGCGAAAAACTGTTTTTT
TRBV27	-	TRBJ2-7	TRBD2	CATSVAGGYEQYF	TGTGCCACGTCGGTGGCGGGAGGCTACGAGCAGTACTTC
TRBV6-5	-	TRBJ2-1	-	CASIFDNNNEQFF	TGTGCCAGCATATTTGACAATAACAATGAGCAGTTCTTC
TRBV28	-	TRBJ1-2	-	CASSSTMRGDGYTF	TGTGCCAGCAGTTCGACAATGAGGGGTGATGGCTACACCTTC
TRBV27	-	TRBJ2-6	-	CASSPFVASGANVLTF	TGTGCCAGCAGTCCCTTCGTGGCCTCTGGGGCCAACGTCCTGACTTTC
TRBV6-2/TRBV6-3	once	TRBJ2-7	-	CASSWARGGEQYF	TGTGCCAGCAGTTGGGCCCGGGGAGGCGAGCAGTACTTC
TRBV5-4	-	TRBJ2-7	-	CASSSGTAVRGEQYF	TGTGCCAGCAGCTCCGGGACCGCAGTCCGGGGCGAGCAGTACTTC
TRBV28	-	TRBJ2-7	TRBD2	CASSFLFGTSGSSYEQYF	TGTGCCAGCAGTTTCTTATTCGGGACTAGCGGGAGCTCCTACGAGCAGTACTTC
TRBV6-2/TRBV6-3	-	TRBJ1-1	TRBD1	CASTPGTGGRADTEAFF	TGTGCCAGCACCCCCGGGACAGGGGGCAGAGCGGACACTGAAGCTTTCTTT
TRBV28	-	TRBJ2-5	-	CASSLRWETQYF	TGTGCCAGCAGTTTGCGATGGGAGACCCAGTACTTC
TRBV23-1	-	TRBJ1-3	TRBD1	CASSQSGGTGSSGNTIYF	TGCGCCAGCAGTCAATCGGGGGGGACAGGCAGCTCTGGAAACACCATATATTTT
TRBV5-5	-	TRBJ2-2	TRBD2	CASSLDSFSGIWGGELFF	TGTGCCAGCAGCTTGGACAGCTTTAGCGGGATTTGGGGCGGGGAGCTGTTTTTT
TRBV6-2/TRBV6-3	-	TRBJ1-1	-	CASSLPRGTEAFF	TGTGCCAGCAGCCTACCCCGGGGAACTGAAGCTTTCTTT
TRBV28	once	TRBJ2-7	TRBD1	CASSLAGQGGTYEQYF	TGTGCCAGCAGTTTGGCGGGACAGGGTGGGACCTACGAGCAGTACTTC